The 2 T cell receptor beta chains listed next were all sequenced from one sample in a study of blood T cell repertoires in COVID-19. Profiling relied on immunoSEQ multiplex PCR, and the TCRdb table lists in-frame clones only, not all of them. Of roughly 140,000 clones listed, more than 65% are singletons. Specimen: peripheral blood. All receptors derive from a man in his sixties with active or convalescent COVID-19.

V gene TRBV11-3 combines with J gene TRBJ1-1; D gene uncertain. V dropped 1 base and J dropped 11 bases, with 17 bases sitting between them. Looked up from germline, CDR1 is SGHNT and CDR2 is YENEEA. CDR3 length: 14 residues. The CDR3 loop is CASSLGDSESKAFF. In nucleotides, the CDR3 is TGTGCCAGCAGCTTAGGCGACTCGGAGAGTAAGGCTTTCTTT. The whole variable domain, filled in from reference TRBV11-3 and TRBJ1-1, reads EAGVVQSPRYKIIEKKQPVAFWCNPISGHNTLYWYLQNLGQGPELLIRYENEEAVDDSQLPKDRFSAERLKGVDSTLKIQPAELGDSAVYLCASSLGDSESKAFFGQGTRLTVV.

The V call is TRBV7-9, the J call TRBJ1-4, with D perhaps matching TRBD1 (6 bases). CDR1 and CDR2 from the germline V gene are SEHNR and FQNEAQ (reference sequence). The CDR3 runs 15 residues. V was clipped by 5 bases and J by 5 bases, with 15 bases between them. The CDR3: CASSTFLTGNEKLFF. The CDR3 DNA reads TGTGCCAGCAGCACCTTTTTAACAGGGAATGAAAAACTGTTTTTT.